The clone carrying this T cell receptor (beta chain) has ten or more counts. This specimen comes from a study of T cells in Graves' hyperthyroidism and ophthalmopathy. CDR3 length: 13 amino acids. The germline V and J ends were trimmed by 5 bases and 0 bases, with 7 bases remaining between them. Looked up from germline, CDR1 is MNHEY and CDR2 is SMNVEV (reference sequence). RNA transcripts yielded amplified TCR beta CDR3 regions. The HTBI primer set was used in a first-round RT-PCR of the TCR CDR3. TCRdb recomputed calls from the multiplex PCR reads with MiXCR, one row per CDR3 protein. The table records hundreds of thousands of distinct CDR3 sequences, 11% to 15% of them present only once.

This chain uses TRBV27 with TRBJ1-2; D uncertain. Sequencing was carried out using blood. The source is a woman aged 18 to 35 with Graves' hyperthyroidism. CDR3 DNA sequence: TGTGCCAGCAGTGGAGGTTCTAACTATGGCTACACCTTC. Its protein is CASSGGSNYGYTF.